The present TCR beta chain was sequenced within a study of T cell responses to AZD1222 COVID-19 vaccine. In the case of this clone: The antigen remains unidentified.

Whether given at about 4 or about 12 weeks, second doses were pooled. The repertoire was sequenced with immunoSEQ multiplex PCR; TCRdb's copy has only in-frame clones and lacks some. The sample contains some 99,000 clones, around 87% of which appear only once. Findings of the study overall: There were mostly white British donors and more females than males, and clonal diversity was possibly underestimated. Epitopes outside B.1.351 and B.1.1.7 mutated regions reportedly drew nearly half of spike TCRs. The number of AZD1222 recipients seropositive at baseline was only 6 or 7.

V gave up 5 bases and J gave up 3 bases; unmatched junction bases: 7. There are 16 residues in the CDR3. From germline, CDR1 is SGHTA and CDR2 FQGTGA. The receptor was derived from an adult who received the AZD1222 COVID-19 vaccine. The sample in question was peripheral blood, obtained 28 days after the second AZD1222 dose. The chain carries TRBV7-3 and TRBJ2-1, with 10 bases aligning to TRBD1. For the CDR3, the DNA is TGTGCCAGCAGCACGCAGCGGACAGGGGGCTACAATGAGCAGTTCTTC. It is translated as CASSTQRTGGYNEQFF.